This passage covers 14 T cell receptor beta chains from one sample sequenced in a study of cytomegalovirus exposure and HLA in healthy donors (dated by TCRdb to about 2017). Libraries were built with the immunoSEQ multiplex PCR assay. A mixture of 60 forward primers for TCR Vbeta segments and 13 reverse primers for TCR Jbeta segments was used in the multiplex PCR. TCRdb provides this immuneACCESS table in a form limited to in-frame rearrangements. Some clones are lacking; in checked studies, under half of them reflect an unresolved V gene, and why the rest are absent is not known. The sample table lists roughly 120,000 clones, 84% of them with a count of one. The ten largest clones take up under 3% of the sample. The sequenced sample consisted of PBMCs. The source is a woman between 18 and 30 years old in good health and CMV-seropositive.

The V call is TRBV7-9, the J call TRBJ1-4; TRBD1 aligns across 8 bases. The CDR3 is made up of 15 amino acids. CDR1 and CDR2 from the germline V gene are SEHNR and FQNEAQ (reference sequence). V dropped 5 bases and J dropped 8; count of bases not matched to a gene: 10. The CDR3 is CASSNNYGQGEKLFF. DNA of the CDR3: TGTGCCAGCAGCAATAACTACGGACAGGGCGAAAAACTGTTTTTT.

The chain uses TRBV5-1 and TRBJ2-1, with 8 bases lining up with TRBD1. Unmatched junction bases numbered 4, after V lost 4 bases and J lost 4 bases. Germline CDR1 is SGHRS and CDR2 is YFSETQ. This CDR3 region has 14 residues. The CDR3 coding sequence is TGCGCCAGCAGCATGGACAGGGCTTACAATGAGCAGTTCTTC. Amino acids: CASSMDRAYNEQFF.

V and J are TRBV9 and TRBJ2-7, with a tentative D call TRBD2 (6 bases). The length of the CDR3 is 14 residues. Per germline, CDR1 SGDLS and CDR2 YYNGEE. V shed 0 bases and J shed 4 bases, with 11 bases lying between them. The DNA of the CDR3 is TGTGCCAGCAGCGTAGGCGGGGACGGGTACGAGCAGTACTTC. Translating it yields CASSVGGDGYEQYF.

The chain couples TRBV18 to TRBJ2-1; possibly TRBD2 for D (5 bases). This CDR3 comprises 15 residues. Trimming pared 2 bases from V and 2 bases from J, leaving 10 bases between. The germline CDR1 and CDR2 sequences are KGHSH and LQKENI. CDR3 protein: CASSPYPGTYNEQFF. The DNA for the CDR3 is TGTGCCAGCTCACCATACCCGGGAACCTACAATGAGCAGTTCTTC.

V is TRBV2 and J is TRBJ2-3; no definite D call. The CDR3 length is 13 residues. The germline V and J ends were trimmed by 2 bases and 6 bases, with 9 bases remaining between them. Germline-derived CDR1 and CDR2 are SNHLY and FYNNEI. CDR3 DNA: TGTGCCAGCAGTGAATCCCCCCCTGATACGCAGTATTTT. It encodes CASSESPPDTQYF.

This chain uses TRBV29-1 with TRBJ2-7; 9 bases match TRBD2. The CDR3 contains 14 residues. CDR1 is SQVTM, CDR2 ANQGSEA, per germline. V lost 8 bases to trimming and J lost 0 bases; unmatched junction nucleotides: 8. This chain's CDR3 is CSTDAGGSSYEQYF. The DNA for the CDR3 is TGCAGCACTGATGCGGGGGGGAGCTCCTACGAGCAGTACTTC.

Regarding this clone: An end of the junction differs from the germline gene, which may be a read error. This chain uses TRBV19 with TRBJ2-5; 8 bases match TRBD2. Germline lookup yields CDR1 LNHDA and CDR2 SQIVND (reference sequence). The CDR3 totals 13 residues. DNA of the CDR3: TGTGCCAGTATCGGGGGGGCTGGAGAGGCCCAGTACTTC. Encoded protein: CASIGGAGEAQYF.

The chain links TRBV6-1 to TRBJ2-2, with TRBD1 matching over 7 bases. There are 14 residues in the CDR3. Trimming took 10 bases from V and 5 from J; bases not matched to a gene: 10. CDR1 is MNHNS, CDR2 SASEGT, per germline. In DNA form, the CDR3 reads TGTGCCATCAAACAGGGGACCTTGACCGGGGAGCTGTTTTTT. It is translated as CAIKQGTLTGELFF.

The chain employs TRBV11-2 and TRBJ2-7; D not resolved. There are 13 residues in the CDR3. With 1 base removed from V and 4 bases from J, the gap between germline ends came to 8 bases. In germline, CDR1 is SGHAT, CDR2 FQNNGV. The DNA for the CDR3 is TGTGCCAGCAGCTTAGGATCCGGGTACGAGCAGTACTTC. Translation gives CASSLGSGYEQYF.

The rearrangement uses TRBV5-4 and TRBJ1-5, with a tentative D call TRBD1 (6 bases). The V gene's germline CDR1 is SGHNT and CDR2 YYREEE (reference sequence). There are 15 residues in the CDR3. Trimming took 3 bases from V and 9 from J, leaving 19 bases between them. The CDR3 spells CASSSRDTGHRPQHF. The CDR3 DNA follows: TGTGCCAGCAGCTCCCGGGACACCGGTCATCGGCCCCAGCATTTT.

This clone was counted once. V is TRBV19 and J is TRBJ2-7; 11 nucleotides line up with TRBD1. Germline CDR1 reads LNHDA; CDR2 reads SQIVND (reference sequence). The CDR3 has 13 amino acids. V gave up 5 bases and J gave up 7 bases; unmatched junction bases: 4. CDR3 protein: CASSPDRGQEQYF. CDR3 sequence (DNA): TGTGCCAGTAGTCCGGACAGGGGGCAAGAGCAGTACTTC.

This clone was seen a single time. The chain uses TRBV19 and TRBJ2-2; 7 nucleotides match TRBD1. Germline CDR1 and CDR2: LNHDA and SQIVND (reference sequence). V lost 10 bases to trimming and J lost 3 bases; unmatched junction nucleotides: 5. The CDR3 length is 13 residues. The CDR3 DNA follows: TGTGCCATAAGGACAGGCTACACCGGGGAGCTGTTTTTT. It encodes CAIRTGYTGELFF.

This clone was seen once. The chain combines TRBV19 with TRBJ2-2; TRBD1 matches 11 bases. Per germline, CDR1 LNHDA and CDR2 SQIVND (reference sequence). CDR3 length: 17 amino acids. J lost 8 bases, V lost 3 bases, and 11 bases had no gene match. The CDR3 is CASSMPWTGGSVGELFF. The CDR3 DNA sequence: TGTGCCAGTAGTATGCCGTGGACAGGGGGCTCTGTTGGGGAGCTGTTTTTT.

The chain uses TRBV10-2 and TRBJ2-1; maybe TRBD2 (6 bases). The CDR3 extends over 11 amino acids. Germline lookup yields CDR1 WSHSY and CDR2 SAAADI. V was cut by 8 bases and J by 10 bases, with 12 bases left in between. The CDR3 spells CASATSREQFF. The CDR3 DNA sequence: TGCGCCAGCGCGACTAGTCGGGAGCAGTTCTTC.